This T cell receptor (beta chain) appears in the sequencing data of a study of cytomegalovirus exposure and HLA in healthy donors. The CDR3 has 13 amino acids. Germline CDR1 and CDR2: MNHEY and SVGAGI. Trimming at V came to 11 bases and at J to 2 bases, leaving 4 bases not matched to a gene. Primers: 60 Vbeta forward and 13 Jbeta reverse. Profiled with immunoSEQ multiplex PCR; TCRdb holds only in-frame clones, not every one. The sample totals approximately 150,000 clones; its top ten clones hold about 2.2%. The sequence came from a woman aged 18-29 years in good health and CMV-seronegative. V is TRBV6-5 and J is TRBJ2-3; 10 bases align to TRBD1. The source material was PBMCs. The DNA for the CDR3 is TGTGCCGGGGGACAGGGGATCACAGATACGCAGTATTTT. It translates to CAGGQGITDTQYF.